A single T cell receptor beta chain is shown here with its context. 13 Jbeta primers and 60 Vbeta primers were used for the PCR. Here immunoSEQ multiplex PCR was the method, and the copy in TCRdb shows in-frame clones only, minus some. The sample has fewer than 150,000 clones; approximately 60% are singletons. This entry comes from a study of cytomegalovirus exposure and HLA in healthy donors. The TCR was taken from a human donor in good health. The material sequenced was PBMCs.

The DNA of the CDR3 is TGTGCCAGCAGCCCCAGTCTTGGGCTAGCGGGAGGGCACCCTGAGGGGTTCTTC. Amino acids: CASSPSLGLAGGHPEGFF. The rearrangement joins TRBV9 to TRBJ2-1; 12 positions match TRBD2. V gave up 4 bases and J gave up 15 bases; unmatched junction bases: 23. CDR1 SGDLS and CDR2 YYNGEE come from the germline V gene. The CDR3 has 18 amino acids.